A selection of T cell receptor beta chains follows, all from one sample in a study of cytomegalovirus exposure and HLA in healthy donors. TCRdb's table, derived via immunoSEQ multiplex PCR, lists solely in-frame clones and lacks some. Here the sample spans hundreds of thousands of clones, under 80% being singletons. The source material was PBMCs. The receptors come from a female donor in good health and CMV-seronegative. Both conserved end residues are part of each CDR3. The D gene is left open where the match is weak. Some rows mark clone size as missing; the rest say once, few, many or name a class of expanded clone.

clone size,D gene,J gene,V gene,CDR3 protein,CDR3 DNA
once,-,TRBJ1-2,TRBV6-6,CASRAGDFYGYTF,TGTGCCAGCCGGGCGGGGGATTTCTATGGCTACACCTTC
once,TRBD1,TRBJ2-1,TRBV9,CASSGRDSTLIASYNEQFF,TGTGCCAGCAGCGGCCGGGACAGTACTTTGATCGCGTCCTACAATGAGCAGTTCTTC
few,TRBD1,TRBJ1-3,TRBV18,CASSPRGQGVISGNTIYF,TGTGCCAGCTCACCAAGAGGACAGGGGGTCATCTCTGGAAACACCATATATTTT
few,-,TRBJ1-5,TRBV5-1,CASRSGTNSNQPQHF,TGCGCCAGCAGATCCGGGACAAATAGCAATCAGCCCCAGCATTTT
-,TRBD2,TRBJ2-3,TRBV2,CASSEKAGELDTQYF,TGTGCCAGCAGTGAAAAAGCGGGAGAGTTAGATACGCAGTATTTT
-,TRBD1,TRBJ2-5,TRBV10-2,CASSERGTGMREQYF,TGCGCCAGCAGTGAGCGGGGGACAGGGATGAGGGAGCAGTACTTC
-,-,TRBJ2-7,TRBV19,CASSIARRGATFYEQYF,TGTGCCAGTAGTATAGCTCGGCGGGGCGCCACCTTCTACGAGCAGTACTTC
-,-,TRBJ1-1,TRBV27,CASSSTGTEAFF,TGTGCCAGCAGTTCTACAGGCACTGAAGCTTTCTTT
-,TRBD2,TRBJ2-3,TRBV5-1,CASSSPGLGGLGTQYF,TGCGCCAGCAGCTCACCGGGACTAGGCGGTTTGGGTACGCAGTATTTT
-,-,TRBJ2-1,TRBV9,CASSVEGQGNYNEQFF,TGTGCCAGCAGCGTAGAGGGCCAGGGGAATTACAATGAGCAGTTCTTC
-,-,TRBJ2-3,TRBV11-2,CASSSPLGQFPTDTQYF,TGTGCCAGCAGCTCCCCATTGGGCCAATTCCCCACAGATACGCAGTATTTT
-,TRBD1,TRBJ1-5,TRBV28,CASIVDRGNYSNQPQHF,TGTGCCAGCATCGTTGACAGGGGCAACTATAGCAATCAGCCCCAGCATTTT
-,-,TRBJ2-2,TRBV7-2,CASSLVARGNTGELFF,TGTGCCAGCAGCTTAGTTGCCAGGGGAAACACCGGGGAGCTGTTTTTT
-,TRBD1,TRBJ1-5,TRBV7-8,CASRSSGTGYQPQHF,TGTGCCAGCAGGTCGTCAGGGACAGGGTATCAGCCCCAGCATTTT
few,-,TRBJ2-5,TRBV5-4,CASYRLANQETQYF,TGTGCCAGCTATAGGCTAGCGAACCAAGAGACCCAGTACTTC
-,-,TRBJ1-6,TRBV13,CASSVLADRLDSPLHF,TGTGCCAGTTCAGTCCTTGCGGACAGATTGGATTCACCCCTCCACTTT
once,TRBD2,TRBJ2-1,TRBV6-1,CASSSVAGVGNEQFF,TGTGCCAGCAGTTCGGTGGCGGGAGTCGGCAATGAGCAGTTCTTC
few,-,TRBJ2-2,TRBV27,CASSLSITGELFF,TGTGCCAGCAGTTTATCTATCACCGGGGAGCTGTTTTTT
-,-,TRBJ2-7,TRBV6-6,CASTQNVNYEQYF,TGTGCCAGCACCCAGAATGTCAACTACGAGCAGTACTTC
-,-,TRBJ2-7,TRBV6-1,CASSEPGSVSTYEQYF,TGTGCCAGCAGTGAACCCGGCAGCGTTTCGACCTACGAGCAGTACTTC
few,TRBD2,TRBJ2-2,TRBV7-6,CASSRLGTSGRGLTGELFF,TGTGCCAGCAGCCGATTAGGAACTAGCGGGAGAGGGCTCACCGGGGAGCTGTTTTTT
-,TRBD2,TRBJ2-7,TRBV15,CATSGGSDEQYF,TGTGCCACCAGCGGCGGGAGTGACGAGCAGTACTTC
-,-,TRBJ2-6,TRBV7-9,CASSYGVSGSGANVLTF,TGTGCCAGCAGTTACGGGGTATCAGGCTCTGGGGCCAACGTCCTGACTTTC
-,-,TRBJ1-4,TRBV28,CASSLGQEKLFF,TGTGCCAGCAGTCTCGGACAGGAAAAACTGTTTTTT
-,-,TRBJ1-1,TRBV19,CASSVTGNTEAFF,TGTGCCAGTAGTGTCACAGGGAACACTGAAGCTTTCTTT
-,TRBD2,TRBJ2-7,TRBV27,CASSVAGGIHEQYF,TGTGCCAGCAGTGTAGCGGGAGGAATCCACGAGCAGTACTTC
few,TRBD1,TRBJ1-4,TRBV18,CASSPSHDRVGSEKLFF,TGTGCCAGCTCACCTTCACACGACAGGGTTGGTAGTGAAAAACTGTTTTTT
-,TRBD2,TRBJ2-1,TRBV7-9,CASSPPRLALALNEQFF,TGTGCCAGCAGCCCACCGAGACTAGCTCTGGCACTCAATGAGCAGTTCTTC
-,TRBD1,TRBJ2-7,TRBV5-1,CASSYDRGSYYEQYF,TGCGCCAGCAGCTACGACAGGGGCTCCTACTACGAGCAGTACTTC
-,-,TRBJ2-2,TRBV21-1,CASSKWTSGRGTGELFF,TGTGCCAGCAGCAAATGGACTAGCGGGAGAGGCACCGGGGAGCTGTTTTTT
-,TRBD1,TRBJ2-1,TRBV9,CASSPGTEYNEQFF,TGTGCCAGCAGCCCCGGGACAGAATACAATGAGCAGTTCTTC
-,-,TRBJ2-2,TRBV27,CASGSSEQGYVGELFF,TGTGCCAGCGGATCCTCTGAACAGGGATATGTCGGGGAGCTGTTTTTT
-,TRBD2,TRBJ2-3,TRBV10-1,CASTAPGLAGYTDTQYF,TGCGCCAGCACCGCGCCGGGACTAGCGGGGTACACAGATACGCAGTATTTT
-,-,TRBJ2-3,TRBV7-9,CASSLGAGADTQYF,TGTGCCAGCAGCTTAGGCGCAGGGGCAGATACGCAGTATTTT
-,TRBD1,TRBJ1-1,TRBV19,CASSLRTGMNTEAFF,TGTGCCAGTAGTCTCCGGACAGGGATGAACACTGAAGCTTTCTTT
-,TRBD2,TRBJ2-3,TRBV5-1,CASSLAGGSGRARADTQYF,TGCGCCAGCAGCTTGGCCGGCGGTAGCGGGAGGGCCAGGGCAGATACGCAGTATTTT
-,-,TRBJ1-5,TRBV5-5,CASSLEAGSGYQPQHF,TGTGCCAGCAGCTTGGAGGCCGGGAGCGGGTATCAGCCCCAGCATTTT
-,TRBD2,TRBJ2-7,TRBV5-4,CASSLWSGSTGEQYF,TGTGCCAGCAGCTTGTGGAGCGGGAGTACTGGAGAGCAGTACTTC
-,-,TRBJ1-3,TRBV7-9,CASSPSGDTIYF,TGTGCCAGCAGCCCATCGGGGGACACCATATATTTT
-,TRBD1,TRBJ1-2,TRBV5-1,CASSHGTGDGYTF,TGCGCCAGCAGCCACGGGACAGGGGATGGCTACACCTTC